The entry below gives a single T cell receptor beta chain sequence along with its context. The data originate from a study of T cells in Graves' hyperthyroidism and ophthalmopathy. The PBMCs were sourced from fresh peripheral blood (10 ml). Template material for amplifying TCR beta CDR3 regions consisted of RNA transcripts. The HTBI set primed first-round TCR CDR3 RT-PCR. TCRdb re-analysed the multiplex PCR reads in MiXCR, keeping a single row per CDR3 protein. The table records 600,000 to 850,000 distinct CDR3 sequences, about 19% of them present only once. The CDR3 is 19 residues long. The junction had 12 bases not matched to a gene; V was cut back by 0 bases and J by 4 bases. CDR1 and CDR2 from the germline V gene are SGDLS and YYNGEE.

The sequenced sample consisted of blood. This chain connects TRBV9 to TRBJ2-6, with 8 bases that match TRBD1. The sequence came from a woman between 50 and 59 years old with Graves' hyperthyroidism that later progressed to Graves' ophthalmopathy. In nucleotides, the CDR3 is TGTGCCAGCAGCGTAGATAAAGGGGACAGGCTCCCGGGGGCCAACGTCCTGACTTTC. Its protein product is CASSVDKGDRLPGANVLTF.